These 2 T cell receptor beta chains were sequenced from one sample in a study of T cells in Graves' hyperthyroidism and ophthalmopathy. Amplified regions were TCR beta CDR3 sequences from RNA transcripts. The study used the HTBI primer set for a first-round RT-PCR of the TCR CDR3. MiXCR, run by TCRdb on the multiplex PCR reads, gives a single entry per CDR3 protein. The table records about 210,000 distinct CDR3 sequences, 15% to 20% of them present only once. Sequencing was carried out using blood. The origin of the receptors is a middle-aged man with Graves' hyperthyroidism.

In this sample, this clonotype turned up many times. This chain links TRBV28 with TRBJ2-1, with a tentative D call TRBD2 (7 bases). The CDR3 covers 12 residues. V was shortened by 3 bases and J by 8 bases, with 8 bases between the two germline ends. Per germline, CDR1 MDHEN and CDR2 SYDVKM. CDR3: CASSFGGHEQFF. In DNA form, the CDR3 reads TGTGCCAGCAGTTTCGGGGGGCATGAGCAGTTCTTC.

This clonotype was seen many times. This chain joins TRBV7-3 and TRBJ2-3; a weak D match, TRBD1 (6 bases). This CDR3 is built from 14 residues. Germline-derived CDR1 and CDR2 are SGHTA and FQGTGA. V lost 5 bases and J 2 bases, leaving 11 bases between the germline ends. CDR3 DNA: TGTGCCAGCAGCCCGGACAGATACACAGATACGCAGTATTTT. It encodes CASSPDRYTDTQYF.